This T cell receptor beta chain was documented in a study of blood T cell repertoires in COVID-19. About the research overall: Some COVID-19 samples were acute and others convalescent; all came from the United States, Italy and Spain.

Original processing methods: Researchers report that nucleated cell counts were estimated from reference gene primer amplification. Clones were read by immunoSEQ multiplex PCR, and TCRdb kept only the in-frame ones, dropping some. The V and J calls and clone size were taken over from that table, and D and trimming were inferred from the DNA. Of about 170,000 clones listed, approximately 86% are singletons. The sample taken for sequencing was peripheral blood. The sequence was collected from a man older than 75 with COVID-19, enrolled during active disease.

CDR3: CASSEGRFSNQPQHF. In nucleotides, the CDR3 is TGTGCCAGCAGTGAGGGCAGGTTCAGCAATCAGCCCCAGCATTTT. The gene calls are TRBV25-1 and TRBJ1-5; D unclear. With 3 bases removed from V and 1 base from J, the gap between germline ends came to 10 bases. Germline assignment: CDR1 MGHDK and CDR2 SYGVNS. The CDR3 length is 15 residues.